This T cell receptor (beta chain) was sequenced for a study of T cells in Graves' hyperthyroidism and ophthalmopathy. Germline CDR1 and CDR2: SGDLS and YYNGEE. V was pared by 0 bases and J by 2 bases, with 11 bases between. The CDR3 totals 15 residues. Overall study findings and caveats: Also found in blood were most expanded thyroid clonotypes above 0.001. Onset of ophthalmopathy came a median approximately 6.9 months after the model predicted it.

Amplified regions were TCR beta CDR3 sequences from RNA transcripts. First-round RT-PCR targeting the TCR CDR3 was performed with the HTBI primer set. Via MiXCR, TCRdb re-called the multiplex PCR reads, giving one row per CDR3 protein. The table has roughly 500,000 distinct CDR3 sequences, roughly 15% seen once; the top ten hold approximately 32%. Approximately 10 ml of fresh peripheral blood supplied the PBMCs. This clonotype has ten or more counts. Its cognate antigen is unknown. V usage is TRBV9 and J usage is TRBJ1-2; D is possibly TRBD1 (5 bases). The sequencing sample was made of blood. The sequence was collected from a woman in her twenties or thirties with Graves' ophthalmopathy. CDR3 sequence (DNA): TGTGCCAGCAGCGTAGATCCAGGGACGAACTATGGCTACACCTTC. Residues: CASSVDPGTNYGYTF.